This T cell receptor beta chain was captured by sequencing in a study of blood T cell repertoires in COVID-19. V gave up 1 base and J gave up 5 bases; unmatched junction bases: 5. Germline V gene lookup returns CDR1 SGHNT and CDR2 YYREEE (reference sequence). The CDR3 covers 14 residues. Authors' data handling: The assay estimated nucleated cells by amplifying reference gene primers. Libraries were prepared by immunoSEQ multiplex PCR; TCRdb keeps only in-frame clonotypes and omits some of them. Clonal size and the V and J genes are those of that table, whereas D and trimming came from the DNA. The sample shows just under 80,000 clones, roughly four fifths of them seen only once.

The material sequenced was peripheral blood. The chain carries TRBV5-4 and TRBJ1-1; 7 nucleotides match TRBD1. The clonotype was recovered from a woman aged 65 to 85 with acute or convalescent COVID-19. CDR3 sequence (DNA): TGTGCCAGCAGCTTGCCAGCAGGGGGGACTGAAGCTTTCTTT. Its translation is CASSLPAGGTEAFF.